Below, one T cell receptor (beta chain) is given with its context. No antigen is known for it. This entry belongs to a study of CD4+ T cells in melanoma. This CDR3 is built from 15 residues. V was pared by 2 bases and J by 2 bases, with 11 bases between. Germline loops: CDR1 MGHRA, CDR2 YSYEKL. Study-level findings and limits: CD8+ T cell, macrophage and B cell function reportedly correlated with neoantigen-specific CD4+ T cells. In melanoma, neoantigen-specific CD4+ T cells reportedly differed in differentiation state.

Sequencing was performed with immunoSEQ multiplex PCR; in TCRdb, only in-frame clones are kept and a portion is missing. The sample lists about 140,000 clones, around 90% occurring once. This clonotype originated in a human donor with melanoma. This sequence joins TRBV4-1 and TRBJ2-3; D unresolved. CDR3 DNA: TGCGCCAGCAGCCAACCCCCCGGGCCCACAGATACGCAGTATTTT. This sequence encodes CASSQPPGPTDTQYF.